The 29 T cell receptor beta chains listed next were all sequenced from one sample in a study of blood T cell repertoires in COVID-19. The repertoire was sequenced with immunoSEQ multiplex PCR; TCRdb's copy has only in-frame clones and lacks some. Counted here are approximately 210,000 clones, approximately 85% occurring once; the ten biggest clones make up 12%. Input material: PBMCs or T cells enriched from blood (not recorded which). The origin of the receptors is a man in his forties or fifties who had recovered from COVID-19.

The V gene is TRBV7-9, the J gene TRBJ1-3, with D tentatively TRBD1 (6 bases). Germline assignment: CDR1 SEHNR and CDR2 FQNEAQ (reference sequence). The CDR3 consists of 16 residues. V lost 6 bases and J 0 bases, leaving 15 bases between the germline ends. CDR3 amino acids: CASSYYRESSGNTIYF. DNA for the CDR3: TGTGCCAGCAGTTACTACAGGGAGAGCTCTGGAAACACCATATATTTT.

This chain uses TRBV5-8 with TRBJ1-5, with D possibly TRBD1 on 5 matching bases. Germline loops: CDR1 SGHTS, CDR2 YDEGEE. The length of the CDR3 is 15 residues. Trimming took off 4 bases at V and 5 bases at J, with 16 bases between the two ends. This chain's CDR3 is CASSLRLGPDQPQHF. CDR3 nucleotide sequence: TGTGCCAGCAGCCTCAGACTGGGGCCCGATCAGCCCCAGCATTTT. Full variable domain (missing parts from reference TRBV5-8 and TRBJ1-5): EAGVTQSPTHLIKTRGQQATLRCSPISGHTSVYWYQQALGLGLQFLLWYDEGEERNRGNFPPRFSGRQFPNYSSELNVNALELEDSALYLCASSLRLGPDQPQHFGDGTRLSIL.

In regard to this clone: The junction departs from the called germline gene at one end, perhaps through a read error. The J gene is TRBJ1-3, the V gene TRBV6-5; perhaps TRBD1 as D (5 bases). The CDR3 is 15 residues long. In germline, CDR1 is MNHEY, CDR2 SVGAGI. The DNA for the CDR3 is TGTGCCAGCAGGCTGACAGCCTCGTCTGGGAACACCATATATTTT. As protein: CASRLTASSGNTIYF.

This clone was detected only once. The rearrangement joins TRBV28 to TRBJ1-3; D may be TRBD1 (5 bases). Trimming took 5 bases from V and 10 from J, leaving 21 bases between them. The CDR3 length is 15 residues. CDR1 MDHEN and CDR2 SYDVKM come from the germline V gene. CDR3 region: CASSPSQGLGGTIYF. The CDR3 DNA reads TGTGCCAGCAGTCCCTCCCAGGGCCTCGGAGGGACCATATATTTT.

The chain joins TRBV12-5 to TRBJ2-5, with D perhaps matching TRBD2 (6 bases). In germline, CDR1 is LGHNT, CDR2 FRNRAP. The CDR3 runs 15 residues. V lost 4 bases, J lost 4 bases, and 16 bases lay in between. The CDR3 nucleotides read TGTGCTAGTGGTTCGGGGGACTGGGGAGGAGAGACCCAGTACTTC. This encodes CASGSGDWGGETQYF.

This clone appeared a single time. The rearrangement uses TRBV6-4 and TRBJ2-7; 10 bases are shared with TRBD1. This CDR3 comprises 16 residues. Germline V gives CDR1 MRHNA, CDR2 SNTAGT. J was trimmed by 5 bases and V by 0 bases; bases with no gene match: 7. The CDR3 protein is CASSDSAGTGAHEQYF. For the CDR3, the DNA is TGTGCCAGCAGTGACTCCGCCGGGACAGGGGCCCACGAGCAGTACTTC.

This chain uses TRBV9 with TRBJ2-1; 7 bases are shared with TRBD2. CDR3 length equals 16 residues. The J segment lost 5 bases and the V segment lost 2 bases, leaving 10 bases of the junction unmatched. CDR1 and CDR2 from the germline V gene are SGDLS and YYNGEE. In nucleotides, the CDR3 is TGTGCCAGCAGCGTCAGCGCAACTAGCGCCCACAATGAGCAGTTCTTC. As protein: CASSVSATSAHNEQFF.

This chain uses TRBV5-1 with TRBJ1-1, with 9 bases fitting TRBD1. The V gene end was trimmed by 3 bases and the J gene end by 6 bases; junction bases not matched to a gene: 15. Germline V gene sequence: CDR1 SGHRS, CDR2 YFSETQ. The CDR3 has 17 residues. The CDR3 reads CASSSGTSTGGDPEAFF. In DNA form, the CDR3 reads TGCGCCAGCAGCTCGGGAACTTCAACAGGGGGCGACCCTGAAGCTTTCTTT.

The genes are TRBV6-6 and TRBJ1-1; no definite D call. This CDR3 is built from 15 residues. Trimming removed 1 base from V and 7 bases from J, with 16 bases in between. CDR1 MNHNY and CDR2 SVGAGI come from the germline V gene (reference sequence). The CDR3 nucleotides are TGTGCCAGCAGTTACTTGCGGGAAGACTGGGATGAAGCTTTCTTT. It translates to CASSYLREDWDEAFF.

The rearrangement links TRBV30 to TRBJ1-1, with 8 bases fitting TRBD1. This CDR3 is built from 15 residues. V trimming: 0 bases; J trimming: 0 bases; junction bases outside the gene matches: 3. Germline V gene sequence: CDR1 GTSNPN, CDR2 SVGIG (reference sequence). The CDR3 coding sequence is TGTGCCTGGAGTGTAAAGGGACAGGTGAACACTGAAGCTTTCTTT. As protein: CAWSVKGQVNTEAFF.

The genes are TRBV6-5 and TRBJ2-3; 9 nucleotides line up with TRBD2. V shed 2 bases, J shed 8 bases, and the junction held 8 bases outside the gene matches. The CDR3 spans 15 residues. CDR1 MNHEY and CDR2 SVGAGI come from the germline V gene. In nucleotides, the CDR3 is TGTGCCAGCAGTTACGAGGCGGGAGGGGTTCGTACGCAGTATTTT. As protein: CASSYEAGGVRTQYF.

This CDR3 reads CASSLGSTGSTDTQYF. The DNA of the CDR3 is TGTGCCAGCAGCTTAGGGTCCACGGGGAGCACAGATACGCAGTATTTT. The chain links TRBV7-2 to TRBJ2-3; D is perhaps TRBD2 (5 bases). Germline-derived CDR1 and CDR2 are SGHTA and FQGNSA. The ends were cut back, 1 base at V and 0 bases at J, with 11 bases in the middle. This CDR3 spans 16 amino acids.

This clone was found a few times. V usage is TRBV13 and J usage is TRBJ2-5; maybe TRBD2 (6 bases). CDR1 PRHDT and CDR2 FYEKMQ come from the germline V gene (reference sequence). Trimming pared 1 base from V and 5 bases from J, leaving 17 bases between. The CDR3 extends over 16 amino acids. CDR3 residues: CASSLAHASEYETQYF. Here the CDR3 DNA reads TGTGCCAGCAGCTTAGCCCACGCTAGCGAGTACGAGACCCAGTACTTC.

For this clone: Other DNA sequences in this specimen translate into the identical CDR3. The chain combines TRBV6-5 with TRBJ1-2, with 8 positions matching TRBD1. The germline V gene encodes CDR1 MNHEY and CDR2 SVGAGI. The CDR3 is made up of 14 amino acids. J lost 4 bases, V lost 4 bases, and 5 bases had no gene match. The CDR3 DNA sequence: TGTGCCAGCAGTTCCTCAGGGGGCGTCTATGGCTACACCTTC. Protein sequence: CASSSSGGVYGYTF.

V usage is TRBV3-1 (or the pseudogene TRBV3-2) and J usage is TRBJ2-1, with 13 bases matching TRBD2. Germline V gene lookup returns CDR1 LGHDT and CDR2 YNNKEL (reference sequence). After removal of 5 bases from V and 5 bases from J, the junction contained 3 bases not matched to a gene. CDR3 length: 15 residues. The CDR3 region has the DNA TGTGCCAGCAGCTCCACTAGCGGGAGGGACAATGAGCAGTTCTTC. Encoded protein: CASSSTSGRDNEQFF.

This clone occurred once. The chain recombines TRBV24-1 with TRBJ2-1, with D tentatively TRBD2 (5 bases). V was clipped by 2 bases and J by 9 bases, with 16 bases between them. The CDR3 totals 15 residues. Per the germline V gene, CDR1 is KGHDR and CDR2 is SFDVKD. Here the CDR3 reads CATSDSRDVGSEQFF. The CDR3 DNA sequence: TGTGCCACCAGTGATTCTCGAGATGTAGGGAGTGAGCAGTTCTTC.

V and J are TRBV28 and TRBJ1-2; unclear D gene. The germline gives CDR1 MDHEN, CDR2 SYDVKM. The CDR3 sequence is 16 residues long. V gave up 4 bases and J gave up 8 bases, with 23 bases separating them. The CDR3 here is CASSSPRADYYRGYTF. CDR3 nucleotides: TGTGCCAGCAGTTCCCCCCGGGCAGACTATTATCGAGGCTACACCTTC.

The J gene is TRBJ1-5, the V gene TRBV24-1, with 8 bases fitting TRBD1. J gave up 5 bases and V 4 bases, and 0 bases lay outside the gene matches. The CDR3 runs 13 residues. The V gene's germline CDR1 is KGHDR and CDR2 SFDVKD. In DNA form, the CDR3 reads TGTGCCACCAGTGAGGACAGGGATCAGCCCCAGCATTTT. Encoded protein: CATSEDRDQPQHF.

The rearrangement joins TRBV5-5 to TRBJ2-4; TRBD2 might be the D (5 bases). Trimming took 0 bases from V and 8 from J, leaving 12 bases between them. The CDR3 runs 14 residues. CDR1 is SGHKS and CDR2 is YYEKEE in the germline V gene (reference sequence). The CDR3 DNA sequence: TGTGCCAGCAGCTTGGAACTAGTCTGGGACATTCAGTACTTC. Its translation: CASSLELVWDIQYF.

V usage is TRBV4-1 and J usage is TRBJ2-3, with 12 bases matching TRBD2. CDR1 and CDR2 (germline): MGHRA, YSYEKL. The junction had 4 bases not matched to a gene; V was cut back by 1 base and J by 5 bases. This CDR3 contains 16 residues. The CDR3: CASSQASGRALDTQYF. The DNA for the CDR3 is TGCGCCAGCAGCCAAGCTAGCGGGAGGGCCTTAGATACGCAGTATTTT.

The table lists this clone with a few counts. Here the CDR3 reads CASSQDTGSYNEKLFF. CDR3 in DNA: TGCGCCAGCAGCCAAGATACCGGGTCCTATAATGAAAAACTGTTTTTT. J is TRBJ1-4 and V is TRBV4-3; D gene unclear. V was cut by 0 bases and J by 4 bases, with 12 bases left in between. The CDR3 extends over 16 amino acids. The V gene's germline CDR1 is LGHNA and CDR2 YSLEER.

V and J are TRBV9 and TRBJ2-5; 8 positions match TRBD2. The germline V gene has CDR1 SGDLS and CDR2 YYNGEE. V shed 4 bases, J shed 5 bases, and the junction held 10 bases outside the gene matches. The CDR3 has 15 amino acids. CDR3 region: CASSSTGGLEETQYF. CDR3 DNA sequence: TGTGCCAGCAGCTCTACGGGGGGACTAGAGGAGACCCAGTACTTC.

This rearrangement joins TRBV19 to TRBJ2-2, with TRBD1 identical over 9 bases. The J segment lost 5 bases and the V segment lost 5 bases, leaving 6 bases of the junction unmatched. Germline values: CDR1 LNHDA, CDR2 SQIVND (reference sequence). There are 15 residues in the CDR3. The CDR3 DNA reads TGTGCCAGTAGTCTATGGACAGGGGCGACCGGGGAGCTGTTTTTT. Translation: CASSLWTGATGELFF.

The chain carries TRBV7-9 and TRBJ1-3; weak D call: TRBD1 (6 bases). The CDR3 is 18 amino acids. Germline loops: CDR1 SEHNR, CDR2 FQNEAQ (reference sequence). The V end lost 5 bases, the J end lost 1 base, and 21 bases lay between the germline ends. The CDR3 region has the DNA TGTGCCAGCAGCGCTATCCCTGGGGGCAACGCGTCTGGAAACACCATATATTTT. Translating it yields CASSAIPGGNASGNTIYF.

The genes are TRBV13 and TRBJ2-3, with 9 bases aligning to TRBD1. Germline values: CDR1 PRHDT, CDR2 FYEKMQ (reference sequence). Trimming cost V 5 bases and J 4 bases; bases outside gene matches: 4. The CDR3 consists of 14 residues. The CDR3 loop reads CASSPRQGADTQYF. CDR3 DNA: TGTGCCAGCAGCCCCAGACAGGGGGCAGATACGCAGTATTTT.

The chain has TRBV2 and TRBJ1-4, with D uncertain. V was cut by 3 bases and J by 4 bases, with 9 bases left in between. The CDR3 has 14 amino acids. Per germline, CDR1 SNHLY and CDR2 FYNNEI. In DNA, the CDR3 is TGTGCCAGCAGTGAGTCCGAGTATAATGAAAAACTGTTTTTT. Translating it yields CASSESEYNEKLFF.

The chain recombines TRBV4-2 with TRBJ1-5, with D perhaps matching TRBD1 (5 bases). V shed 0 bases and J shed 4 bases, with 16 bases lying between them. The CDR3 sequence is 17 residues long. Germline V gene data show CDR1 as LGHNA and CDR2 as YNFKEQ. CDR3 in DNA: TGTGCCAGCAGCCAAGATCCGGGCAGGGTCGGTAATCAGCCCCAGCATTTT. This codes for CASSQDPGRVGNQPQHF.

The chain carries TRBV4-1 and TRBJ1-5; D is uncertain. Germline assignment: CDR1 MGHRA and CDR2 YSYEKL. Deletions cut 0 bases from V and 0 bases from J, with 6 bases between. This CDR3 spans 15 amino acids. The CDR3: CASSQDGYSNQPQHF. The CDR3 DNA sequence: TGCGCCAGCAGCCAAGACGGTTATAGCAATCAGCCCCAGCATTTT.

There are a few counts of this clone. The CDR3 here is CASSQEGDWSSYEQYF. The CDR3 bases are TGTGCCAGCAGCCAAGAGGGGGACTGGTCATCCTACGAGCAGTACTTC. V usage is TRBV4-2 and J usage is TRBJ2-7; maybe TRBD2 (6 bases). CDR1 and CDR2 from the germline V gene are LGHNA and YNFKEQ. The CDR3 covers 16 residues. Trimming shortened V by 0 bases and J by 1 base, and 13 bases separated the two germline ends.